This TCR beta chain comes out of a study of shared clonotypes between healthy human individuals. Whole-study results and caveats: Sampling was confined to blood; repertoires within tissues likely differ.

Sequencing was at deep level. Some clones are missing from TCRdb's copy, which holds only in-frame ones; the method was immunoSEQ multiplex PCR. This table holds about 2.1 million clones, around 93% found once. As for this clone: Antigen specificity is unknown.

CD8 cells regarded as naive lacked CD45RO, were positively chosen for CCR7, and omitted terminally differentiated effector memory CD45RA+ cells. The germline gives CDR1 SEHNR, CDR2 FQNEAQ (reference sequence). The CDR3 has 12 amino acids. The V and J ends lost 2 bases and 6 bases respectively, with 4 bases between them. The sequence derives from a man between 18 and 35 years old in good health. Some clones in this sample may be carry-over from other donors' samples. The genes are TRBV7-9 and TRBJ1-4; D remains unclear. Sequencing used naive CD8+ T cells from PBMCs. The CDR3 reads CASSLLDEKLFF. The CDR3 DNA follows: TGTGCCAGCAGCTTACTGGATGAAAAACTGTTTTTT.